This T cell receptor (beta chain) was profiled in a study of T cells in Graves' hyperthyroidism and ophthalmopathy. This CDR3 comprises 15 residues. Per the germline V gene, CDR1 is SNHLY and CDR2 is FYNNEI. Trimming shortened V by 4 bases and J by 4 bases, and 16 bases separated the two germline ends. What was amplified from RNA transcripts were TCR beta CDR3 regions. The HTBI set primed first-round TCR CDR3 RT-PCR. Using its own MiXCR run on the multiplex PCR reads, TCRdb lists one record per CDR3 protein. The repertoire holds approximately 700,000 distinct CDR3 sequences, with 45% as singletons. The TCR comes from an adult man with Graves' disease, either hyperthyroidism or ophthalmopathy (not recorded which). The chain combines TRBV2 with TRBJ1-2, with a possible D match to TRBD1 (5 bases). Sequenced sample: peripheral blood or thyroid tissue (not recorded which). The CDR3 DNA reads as TGTGCCAGCAGTGTCAATTCAGGGACTTCCTATGGCTACACCTTC. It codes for CASSVNSGTSYGYTF.